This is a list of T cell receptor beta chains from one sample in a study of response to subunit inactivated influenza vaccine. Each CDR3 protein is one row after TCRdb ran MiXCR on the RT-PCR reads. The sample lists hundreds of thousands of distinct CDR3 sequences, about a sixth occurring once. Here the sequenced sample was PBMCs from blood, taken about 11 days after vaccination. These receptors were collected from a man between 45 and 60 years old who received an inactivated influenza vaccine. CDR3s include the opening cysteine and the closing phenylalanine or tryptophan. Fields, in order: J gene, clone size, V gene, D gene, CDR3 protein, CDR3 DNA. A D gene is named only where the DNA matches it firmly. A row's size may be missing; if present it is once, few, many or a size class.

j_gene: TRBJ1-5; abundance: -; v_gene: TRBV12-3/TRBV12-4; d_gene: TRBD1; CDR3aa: CASRATGDAFQPQHF; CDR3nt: TGTGCCAGCAGGGCGACAGGGGATGCTTTTCAGCCCCAGCATTTT
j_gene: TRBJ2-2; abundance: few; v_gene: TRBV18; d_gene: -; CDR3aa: CASSPGTGTGFRELFF; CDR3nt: TGTGCCAGCTCACCAGGGACTGGGACCGGATTCCGGGAGCTGTTTTTT
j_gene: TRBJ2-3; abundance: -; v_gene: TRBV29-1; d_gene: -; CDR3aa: CSVEGSTDTQYF; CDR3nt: TGCAGCGTTGAGGGCAGCACAGATACGCAGTATTTT
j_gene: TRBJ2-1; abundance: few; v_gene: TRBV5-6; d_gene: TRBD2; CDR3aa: CASSTGLAGVYEQFF; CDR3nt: TGTGCCAGCAGCACCGGACTAGCGGGAGTCTATGAGCAGTTCTTC
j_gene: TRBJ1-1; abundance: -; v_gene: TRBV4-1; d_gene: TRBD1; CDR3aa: CASSQEGQGITEAFF; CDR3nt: TGCGCCAGCAGCCAAGAGGGACAGGGGATCACTGAAGCTTTCTTT
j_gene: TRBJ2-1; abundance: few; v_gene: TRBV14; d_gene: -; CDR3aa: CASSQVGSRGGNEQFF; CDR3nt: TGTGCCAGCAGCCAAGTCGGGTCCAGAGGGGGCAATGAGCAGTTCTTC
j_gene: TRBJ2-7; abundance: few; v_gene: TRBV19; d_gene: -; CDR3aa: CASSIRARGYEQYF; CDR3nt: TGTGCCAGTAGTATCCGCGCACGGGGCTACGAGCAGTACTTC
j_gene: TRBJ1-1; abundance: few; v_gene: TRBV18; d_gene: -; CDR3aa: CASSPRQSNTEAFF; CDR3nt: TGTGCCAGCTCACCTCGACAGTCTAACACTGAAGCTTTCTTT
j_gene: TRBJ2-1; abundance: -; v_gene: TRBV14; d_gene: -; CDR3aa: CASSQDLFDRDRVTWSGSNEQFF; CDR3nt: TGTGCCAGCAGCCAAGATCTATTCGACCGGGACAGGGTGACTTGGAGCGGGAGTAATGAGCAGTTCTTC
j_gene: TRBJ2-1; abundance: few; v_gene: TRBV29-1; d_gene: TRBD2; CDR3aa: CSVQRGIYNEQFF; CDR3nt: TGCAGCGTCCAGCGGGGGATCTACAATGAGCAGTTCTTC
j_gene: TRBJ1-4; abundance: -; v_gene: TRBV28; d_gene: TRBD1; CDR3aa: CASSLVQGASGKLFF; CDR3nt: TGTGCCAGCAGTTTGGTACAGGGGGCTTCGGGGAAACTGTTTTTT
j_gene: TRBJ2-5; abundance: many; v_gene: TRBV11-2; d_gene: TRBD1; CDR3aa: CASSLRQGGQETQYF; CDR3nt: TGTGCCAGCAGCCTAAGACAGGGCGGCCAAGAGACCCAGTACTTC
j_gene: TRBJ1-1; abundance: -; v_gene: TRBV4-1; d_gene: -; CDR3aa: CASSQVGLAEAFF; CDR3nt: TGCGCCAGCAGCCAAGTAGGGTTGGCTGAAGCTTTCTTT
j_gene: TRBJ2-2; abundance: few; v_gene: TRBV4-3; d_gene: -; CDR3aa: CASSQEDRGTGELFF; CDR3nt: TGCGCCAGCAGCCAAGAGGATCGGGGCACCGGGGAGCTGTTTTTT
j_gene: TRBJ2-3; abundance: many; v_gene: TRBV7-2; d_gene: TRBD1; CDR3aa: CASSQGQLDTQYF; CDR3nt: TGTGCCAGCAGTCAGGGACAGCTAGATACGCAGTATTTT
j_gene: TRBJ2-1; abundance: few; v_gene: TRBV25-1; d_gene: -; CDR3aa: CASSETSFRVDEQFF; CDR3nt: TGTGCCAGCAGTGAAACCAGCTTTAGGGTGGATGAGCAGTTCTTC
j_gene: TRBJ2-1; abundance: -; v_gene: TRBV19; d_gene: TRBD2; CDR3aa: CASSSTGLAIYNEQFF; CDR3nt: TGTGCCAGTAGTTCCACCGGACTAGCGATCTACAATGAGCAGTTCTTC
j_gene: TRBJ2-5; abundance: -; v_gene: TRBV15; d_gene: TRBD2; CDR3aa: CATSRKRGGQTQYF; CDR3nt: TGTGCCACCAGCAGAAAGCGGGGGGGGCAGACCCAGTACTTC
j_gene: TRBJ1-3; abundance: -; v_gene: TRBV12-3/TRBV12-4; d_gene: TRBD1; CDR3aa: CASRRQGEAGNTIYF; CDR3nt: TGTGCCAGCAGGAGACAGGGAGAAGCTGGAAACACCATATATTTT
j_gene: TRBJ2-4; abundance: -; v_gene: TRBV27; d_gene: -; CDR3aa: CASRGPYRAGAKNIQYF; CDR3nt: TGTGCCAGCAGAGGACCCTACAGGGCCGGGGCCAAAAACATTCAGTACTTC
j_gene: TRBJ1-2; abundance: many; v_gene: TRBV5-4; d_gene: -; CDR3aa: CASSRDKNYGYTF; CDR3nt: TGTGCCAGCAGCCGGGACAAGAACTATGGCTACACCTTC
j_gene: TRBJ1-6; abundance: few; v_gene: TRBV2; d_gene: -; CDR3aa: CATKDGNSPLHF; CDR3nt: TGTGCCACCAAAGACGGAAATTCACCCCTCCACTTT
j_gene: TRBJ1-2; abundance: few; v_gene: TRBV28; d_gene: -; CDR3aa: CASSLLGSLTGYTF; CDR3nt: TGTGCCAGCAGTTTATTGGGGAGCCTTACGGGCTACACCTTC
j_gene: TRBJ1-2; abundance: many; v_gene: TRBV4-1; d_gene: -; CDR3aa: CASSRSGEIGGYTF; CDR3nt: TGCGCCAGCAGCCGAAGCGGTGAAATCGGTGGCTACACCTTC
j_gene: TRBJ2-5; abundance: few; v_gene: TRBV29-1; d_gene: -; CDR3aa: CSVEDLDSLETQYF; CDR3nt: TGCAGCGTTGAAGATCTTGACTCCTTAGAGACCCAGTACTTC
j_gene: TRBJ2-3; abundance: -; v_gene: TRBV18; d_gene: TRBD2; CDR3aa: CASSRGGEGLRDTQYF; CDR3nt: TGTGCCAGCTCTCGCGGAGGGGAGGGCCTTCGTGATACGCAGTATTTT
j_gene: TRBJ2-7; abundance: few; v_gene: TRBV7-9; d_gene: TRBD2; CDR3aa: CASSKTSGYTYEQYF; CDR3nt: TGTGCCAGCAGCAAGACTAGCGGGTACACCTACGAGCAGTACTTC
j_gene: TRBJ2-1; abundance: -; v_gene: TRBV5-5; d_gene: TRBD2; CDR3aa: CASRLQPGGRAPEQFF; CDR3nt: TGTGCCAGCAGGTTGCAGCCGGGCGGGAGGGCCCCTGAGCAGTTCTTC
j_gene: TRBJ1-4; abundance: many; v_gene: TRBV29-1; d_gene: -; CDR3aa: CSVEDRSTNEKLFF; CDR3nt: TGCAGCGTTGAAGATCGGTCAACTAATGAAAAACTGTTTTTT
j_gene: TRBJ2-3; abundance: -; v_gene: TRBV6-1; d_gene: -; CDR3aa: CASRPAEWVTDTQYF; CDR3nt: TGTGCCAGCAGACCAGCGGAGTGGGTCACAGATACGCAGTATTTT
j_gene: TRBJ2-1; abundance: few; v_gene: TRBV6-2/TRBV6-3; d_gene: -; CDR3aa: CASRRAGTATYNEQFF; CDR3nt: TGTGCCAGCAGACGGGCCGGGACGGCAACCTACAATGAGCAGTTCTTC
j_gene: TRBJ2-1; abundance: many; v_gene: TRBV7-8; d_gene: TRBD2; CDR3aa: CASSWTSGSLSYNEQFF; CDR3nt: TGTGCCAGCAGTTGGACTAGCGGGAGTTTATCCTACAATGAGCAGTTCTTC
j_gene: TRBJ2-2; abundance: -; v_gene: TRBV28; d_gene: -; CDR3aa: CASSPLGELFF; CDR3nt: TGTGCCAGCAGTCCTCTCGGGGAGCTGTTTTTT
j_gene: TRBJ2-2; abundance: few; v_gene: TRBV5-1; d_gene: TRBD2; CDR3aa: CASTGTSGPTGELFF; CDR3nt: TGCGCCAGTACTGGGACTAGCGGTCCAACAGGGGAGCTGTTTTTT
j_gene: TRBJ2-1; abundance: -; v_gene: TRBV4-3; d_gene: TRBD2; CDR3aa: CASSLQPGGAYNEQFF; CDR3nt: TGCGCCAGCAGCCTCCAACCGGGGGGGGCCTACAATGAGCAGTTCTTC
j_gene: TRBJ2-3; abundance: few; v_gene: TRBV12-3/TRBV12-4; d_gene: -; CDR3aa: CASSRVGVGDTQYF; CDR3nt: TGTGCCAGCAGTCGCGTAGGGGTGGGGGATACGCAGTATTTT